The next 26 T cell receptor beta chains were all read from a single sample in a study of blood T cell repertoires in COVID-19. Here immunoSEQ multiplex PCR was the method, and the copy in TCRdb shows in-frame clones only, minus some. The table has some 340,000 clones, approximately 91% seen once; the top ten hold roughly 3.9%. Source material: PBMCs or T cells enriched from blood (not recorded which). These receptor sequences come from a woman aged 30 to 39 who had been exposed to COVID-19.

This clone was seen once. V usage is TRBV19 and J usage is TRBJ2-1, with TRBD1 matching over 8 bases. Germline values: CDR1 LNHDA, CDR2 SQIVND (reference sequence). Trimming cost V 10 bases and J 6 bases; bases outside gene matches: 5. The CDR3 has 12 amino acids. The CDR3 is CATTDRANEQFF. CDR3 DNA sequence: TGTGCCACCACGGACAGGGCCAATGAGCAGTTCTTC.

This rearrangement joins TRBV10-2 to TRBJ2-7, with 14 bases aligning to TRBD2. The length of the CDR3 is 15 residues. Germline V gene lookup returns CDR1 WSHSY and CDR2 SAAADI. Losses at the gene ends were 10 bases for V and 5 bases for J; bases not matched to a gene: 10. The CDR3 DNA sequence: TGCGCCACCGGACTAGCGGGGGGTCCCCTAAACGAGCAGTACTTC. Its protein is CATGLAGGPLNEQYF.

The V and J genes are TRBV3-1 (or the pseudogene TRBV3-2) and TRBJ1-5, with 7 bases fitting TRBD1. The CDR3 is 14 amino acids. J lost 5 bases, V lost 0 bases, and 1 base had no gene match. Germline loops: CDR1 LGHDT, CDR2 YNNKEL (reference sequence). The CDR3 nucleotides read TGTGCCAGCAGCCAAGAAACAGGGGATCAGCCCCAGCATTTT. This encodes CASSQETGDQPQHF.

This sequence joins TRBV5-4 and TRBJ2-7; 8 bases line up with TRBD2. The CDR3 spans 15 residues. From germline, CDR1 is SGHNT and CDR2 YYREEE (reference sequence). The trim removed 2 bases at V and 2 bases at J, leaving 6 bases unmatched. The CDR3 DNA reads TGTGCCAGCAGCTTTGGCGGGGGGAAAACCTACGAGCAGTACTTC. It specifies CASSFGGGKTYEQYF.

The V and J genes are TRBV5-1 and TRBJ2-1; 8 nucleotides match TRBD1. After removal of 3 bases from V and 2 bases from J, the junction contained 4 bases not matched to a gene. Germline CDR1 is SGHRS and CDR2 is YFSETQ. The CDR3 covers 15 residues. CDR3 bases: TGCGCCAGCAGCTGGACAGGGTACCCCTACAATGAGCAGTTCTTC. Translation: CASSWTGYPYNEQFF. The variable domain in full, completed from reference TRBV5-1 and TRBJ2-1, reads KAGVTQTPRYLIKTRGQQVTLSCSPISGHRSVSWYQQTPGQGLQFLFEYFSETQRNKGNFPGRFSGRQFSNSRSEMNVSTLELGDSALYLCASSWTGYPYNEQFFGPGTRLTVL.

CDR3: CASSSGQTNYGYTF. The CDR3 DNA reads TGTGCCAGCAGTTCGGGACAGACTAACTATGGCTACACCTTC. V usage is TRBV6-5 and J usage is TRBJ1-2; 7 nucleotides agree with TRBD1. Trimming took 4 bases from V and 0 from J; bases not matched to a gene: 2. The CDR3 has 14 amino acids. In germline, CDR1 is MNHEY, CDR2 SVGAGI.

The chain employs TRBV24-1 and TRBJ1-5; unclear D gene. The CDR3 has 14 residues. Germline V gives CDR1 KGHDR, CDR2 SFDVKD. Trimming took 5 bases from V and 2 from J, leaving 9 bases between them. The CDR3 bases are TGTGCCACCAGTGGACACGTGGGCAATCAGCCCCAGCATTTT. It is translated as CATSGHVGNQPQHF.

This clone has a single count. This chain uses TRBV30 with TRBJ2-3; 7 nucleotides line up with TRBD2. The germline V gene encodes CDR1 GTSNPN and CDR2 SVGIG (reference sequence). The J segment lost 1 base and the V segment lost 4 bases, leaving 5 bases of the junction unmatched. This CDR3 spans 14 amino acids. The CDR3 sequence is CAWKRAGRTDTQYF. The CDR3 nucleotides read TGTGCCTGGAAGAGAGCGGGGCGCACAGATACGCAGTATTTT.

This chain connects TRBV5-1 to TRBJ2-2; no definite D call. Germline CDR1 reads SGHRS; CDR2 reads YFSETQ. Trimming removed 4 bases from V and 1 base from J, with 11 bases in between. There are 15 residues in the CDR3. CDR3 bases: TGCGCCAGCAGCGGGTGGGCCCGGAACACCGGGGAGCTGTTTTTT. Translated: CASSGWARNTGELFF. The whole variable domain, filled in from reference TRBV5-1 and TRBJ2-2, reads KAGVTQTPRYLIKTRGQQVTLSCSPISGHRSVSWYQQTPGQGLQFLFEYFSETQRNKGNFPGRFSGRQFSNSRSEMNVSTLELGDSALYLCASSGWARNTGELFFGEGSRLTVL.

This chain links TRBV3-1 (or the pseudogene TRBV3-2) with TRBJ2-3; 8 bases are shared with TRBD2. Looked up from germline, CDR1 is LGHDT and CDR2 is YNNKEL (reference sequence). This CDR3 region has 18 residues. V shed 3 bases, J shed 1 base, and the junction held 12 bases outside the gene matches. CDR3 in amino acids: CASSHASGGLAGTDTQYF. CDR3 bases: TGTGCCAGCAGCCACGCTTCGGGGGGGCTAGCTGGCACAGATACGCAGTATTTT.

This sequence joins TRBV9 and TRBJ1-4; TRBD1 matches at 7 bases. The CDR3 is 16 amino acids. The germline V gene encodes CDR1 SGDLS and CDR2 YYNGEE. V shed 0 bases, J shed 4 bases, and the junction held 6 bases outside the gene matches. In nucleotides, the CDR3 is TGTGCCAGCAGCGTAGCCCCGTCAGGGGGTAATGAAAAACTGTTTTTT. Translation: CASSVAPSGGNEKLFF.

V is TRBV19 and J is TRBJ1-5, with unresolved D. Germline assignment: CDR1 LNHDA and CDR2 SQIVND (reference sequence). V lost 7 bases, J lost 6 bases, and 19 bases lay in between. This CDR3 has 15 residues. This CDR3 reads CASKTSPAGSQPQHF. The CDR3 nucleotides are TGTGCCAGTAAGACAAGCCCGGCCGGGAGTCAGCCCCAGCATTTT.

Comment on this clone: This sample also contains other DNA sequences that code for the same CDR3. V is TRBV9 and J is TRBJ1-2; the D gene is possibly TRBD1 (5 bases). Germline V CDR1 and CDR2: SGDLS, YYNGEE. The CDR3 is 14 amino acids. Trimming removed 4 bases at V and 1 base at J, with 11 bases between. CDR3 in amino acids: CASSPRDSNYGYTF. In DNA, the CDR3 is TGTGCCAGCAGCCCCAGAGACAGTAACTATGGCTACACCTTC.

The chain is built from TRBV5-1 and TRBJ2-5; 8 bases line up with TRBD2. This CDR3 spans 14 amino acids. Germline CDR1 is SGHRS and CDR2 is YFSETQ. V lost 7 bases and J lost 5; bases outside the gene matches: 10. Written as DNA, the CDR3 is TGCGCCAGCGGTCCAGGGCTAGCGGGTGAGACCCAGTACTTC. Translated: CASGPGLAGETQYF.

The V and J genes are TRBV25-1 and TRBJ1-1; D is ambiguous. V lost 4 bases, J lost 2 bases, and 11 bases lay in between. In germline, CDR1 is MGHDK, CDR2 SYGVNS. The CDR3 contains 14 residues. CDR3 in amino acids: CASSGAPPNTEAFF. The CDR3 DNA is TGTGCCAGCAGTGGGGCACCACCCAACACTGAAGCTTTCTTT.

The rearrangement uses TRBV7-6 and TRBJ1-2, with 7 bases lining up with TRBD1. This CDR3 has 17 amino acids. With V trimmed by 5 bases and J by 2 bases, 14 bases remained unmatched. Germline V gene sequence: CDR1 SGHVS, CDR2 FNYEAQ. The CDR3 DNA reads TGTGCCAGCAGCCCCTCCCGGGCCGGGACAGCGAACTATGGCTACACCTTC. It is translated as CASSPSRAGTANYGYTF.

The table lists this clone with a count of one. This sequence joins TRBV4-1 and TRBJ1-1; D is unresolved. With 11 bases removed from V and 7 bases from J, the gap between germline ends came to 20 bases. The CDR3 consists of 13 residues. Germline CDR1 and CDR2: MGHRA and YSYEKL. The CDR3 bases are TGCGCCGGAGCAAGAGCGACCTCGGATGAAGCTTTCTTT. It specifies CAGARATSDEAFF.

This chain connects TRBV18 to TRBJ1-5; possible D gene TRBD1, 6 bases. The CDR3 consists of 18 residues. The germline V gene has CDR1 KGHSH and CDR2 LQKENI. V lost 8 bases and J lost 0, with 23 bases in between. CDR3 amino acids: CASHIREGQGYSNQPQHF. In DNA form, the CDR3 reads TGTGCCAGCCATATCCGGGAGGGACAAGGGTATAGCAATCAGCCCCAGCATTTT.

The chain recombines TRBV28 with TRBJ1-2; 7 bases agree with TRBD1. The CDR3 spans 16 residues. Germline V gene sequence: CDR1 MDHEN, CDR2 SYDVKM. Germline trimming cut 6 bases from V and 2 bases from J; bases unmatched to any gene: 12. The CDR3: CASRKGALSTNYGYTF. CDR3 DNA: TGTGCCAGCAGAAAGGGGGCGCTTTCTACGAACTATGGCTACACCTTC.

The V gene is TRBV5-1, the J gene TRBJ1-2; D is ambiguous. The CDR3 contains 13 residues. Between the trimmed V and J ends, which lost 2 bases and 4 bases, there was a span of 9 bases. In germline, CDR1 is SGHRS, CDR2 YFSETQ. The CDR3 nucleotides read TGCGCCAGCAGCTTAAGGGAGGGCTATGGCTACACCTTC. Residues: CASSLREGYGYTF.

This chain joins TRBV5-5 and TRBJ1-5; TRBD1 might be the D (6 bases). V lost 4 bases to trimming and J lost 5 bases, with 13 bases between them. Germline V lookup: CDR1 SGHKS, CDR2 YYEKEE (reference sequence). This CDR3 has 14 residues. The CDR3 bases are TGTGCCAGCAGCGGGACAAGTCGCGATCAGCCCCAGCATTTT. Protein sequence: CASSGTSRDQPQHF.

This rearrangement joins TRBV7-8 to TRBJ1-1; the match to TRBD1 covers 8 bases. The CDR3 is made up of 14 amino acids. Trimming cost V 5 bases and J 4 bases; bases outside gene matches: 6. Germline V gene lookup returns CDR1 SGHVS and CDR2 FQNEAQ. The CDR3 is CASSPQGGRTEAFF. The CDR3 DNA is TGTGCCAGCAGCCCACAGGGGGGACGCACTGAAGCTTTCTTT.

The chain uses TRBV6-5 and TRBJ2-1, with 7 bases matching TRBD1. CDR1 MNHEY and CDR2 SVGAGI come from the germline V gene. J lost 5 bases, V lost 4 bases, and 5 bases had no gene match. The CDR3 has 14 amino acids. DNA for the CDR3: TGTGCCAGCAGTTTACAGGGGCCCCACAATGAGCAGTTCTTC. Its protein is CASSLQGPHNEQFF.

This rearrangement joins TRBV18 to TRBJ2-1; 12 nucleotides match TRBD2. The CDR3 sequence is 17 residues long. With 5 bases clipped from V and 4 bases from J, the junction kept 9 bases outside the gene matches. The germline gives CDR1 KGHSH, CDR2 LQKENI. The CDR3 nucleotides are TGTGCCAGCTCATCTAGCGGGGGGGCCATCACTTACAATGAGCAGTTCTTC. Translated: CASSSSGGAITYNEQFF.

J is TRBJ1-1 and V is TRBV6-5, with 7 bases aligning to TRBD1. The V gene's germline CDR1 is MNHEY and CDR2 SVGAGI. Trimming removed 5 bases from V and 3 bases from J; junction bases left unmatched: 6. The CDR3 is 14 residues long. CDR3 in amino acids: CASSPETGYTEAFF. Here the CDR3 DNA reads TGTGCCAGCAGTCCCGAGACAGGGTACACTGAAGCTTTCTTT.

The chain employs TRBV4-2 and TRBJ2-1; 14 bases agree with TRBD2. CDR1 LGHNA and CDR2 YNFKEQ come from the germline V gene. This CDR3 is 17 amino acids long. J gave up 9 bases and V 0 bases, and 7 bases lay outside the gene matches. The CDR3 sequence is CASSQDGEGLAGGEQFF. The CDR3 DNA sequence: TGTGCCAGCAGCCAAGACGGGGAAGGACTAGCGGGGGGTGAGCAGTTCTTC.